A selection of T cell receptor beta chains follows, all from one sample in a study of response to subunit inactivated influenza vaccine. In TCRdb, the RT-PCR reads were re-called with MiXCR into one record per CDR3 protein. The table lists hundreds of thousands of distinct CDR3 sequences, 14% of them singletons. Sequenced here: PBMCs from blood, sampled approximately 15 days before vaccination. All receptors derive from a man in his fifties who received an inactivated influenza vaccine. CDR3s include the opening cysteine and the closing phenylalanine or tryptophan.

j_call v_call cdr3_aa
TRBJ1-1 TRBV15 CATRADRSWNTEAFF
TRBJ2-5 TRBV15 CATRTLAGVQETQYF
TRBJ2-2 TRBV5-5 CASSLGLGTGRTGELFF
TRBJ2-2 TRBV19 CASSISGGPRTDKGTRELFF
TRBJ1-1 TRBV30 CAWGLEAFF
TRBJ2-1 TRBV5-1 CASRDRDSVHNEQFF
TRBJ2-3 TRBV20-1 CSASGQGVGVTDTQYF
TRBJ2-7 TRBV5-1 CASSPGPDRGSYEQYF
TRBJ2-1 TRBV9 CASRPTPSGSYNEQFF
TRBJ2-7 TRBV4-3 CASSQDRGHSSYEQYF
TRBJ2-3 TRBV6-6 CASSYLADTQYF
TRBJ1-2 TRBV6-1 CASSKGTGLYGYTF
TRBJ2-3 TRBV15 CATRVSGADTQYF
TRBJ1-5 TRBV28 CASSLGPTLSNQPQHF
TRBJ2-3 TRBV11-1 CASSVPPGLAGARPSTDTQYF
TRBJ2-1 TRBV29-1 CSVSAAGGRSEQFF
TRBJ2-1 TRBV5-1 CASSWGDGTYNEQFF
TRBJ2-3 TRBV5-1 CASSLNPEQSSDTQYF
TRBJ2-1 TRBV10-3 CAISDSARGLLAGASYNEQFF
TRBJ1-1 TRBV2 CASKKGTAMNTEAFF
TRBJ2-5 TRBV5-1 CASSEGTVVKETQYF
TRBJ2-6 TRBV18 CASSLNPRQGSGANVLTF
TRBJ2-3 TRBV6-1 CASSRAQRGATDTQYF
TRBJ2-3 TRBV7-8 CASSLVPGTDTQYF
TRBJ2-1 TRBV7-9 CASSLSGRASEQFF
TRBJ2-1 TRBV24-1 CATSLNSMYNEQFF